This is a list of T cell receptor beta chains from one sample in a study of beta chain features in type 1 diabetes. Sequenced by immunoSEQ multiplex PCR; TCRdb stores in-frame clones only, minus some. The table includes 250,000 to 350,000 clones, less than 15% detected once. The sequenced sample consisted of central memory CD4+ T cells from blood. All receptors derive from a man aged 25 to 45 in good health. The CDR3 runs from the conserved cysteine through the conserved F or W. The D gene is left open where the match is weak. The size field is filled for only some rows; it gives once, few, many or a size class.

>NA|TRBJ2-5|TRBV10-3|NA
TGTGCCATCAGTGAGTCGGACCAAGGTGGGGAGACCCAGTACTTC
CAISESDQGGETQYF
>NA|TRBJ2-3|TRBV7-2|NA
TGTGCCAGCAGCCCCTTTGGAGGACCGAGCACAGATACGCAGTATTTT
CASSPFGGPSTDTQYF
>NA|TRBJ2-3|TRBV6-1|NA
TGTGCCAGCAAGACTCGACAGAACGACGATACGCAGTATTTT
CASKTRQNDDTQYF
>few|TRBJ1-4|TRBV10-3|NA
TGTGCCATCAGTACGGCGGGGGCTCAAGAAAAACTGTTTTTT
CAISTAGAQEKLFF
>NA|TRBJ2-7|TRBV2|TRBD1
TGTGCCAGCAGTGGGGACAGGTGGTCCTACGAGCAGTACTTC
CASSGDRWSYEQYF
>NA|TRBJ2-3|TRBV18|TRBD1
TGTGGCAGCTCACCACTCCCCGGGACAGGATTCGATACGCAGTATTTT
CGSSPLPGTGFDTQYF
>NA|TRBJ2-7|TRBV7-8|TRBD1
TGTGCCAGCAGCCCACGGACAGGGGCCGCCGGGCAGTACTTC
CASSPRTGAAGQYF
>few|TRBJ2-2|TRBV7-2|NA
TGTGCCAGCAGCCTCGGACTACCGAACACCGGGGAGCTGTTTTTT
CASSLGLPNTGELFF
>NA|TRBJ2-2|TRBV4-1|NA
TGTGCCAGCAGCCAATCAGACACCGGGGAGCTGTTTTTT
CASSQSDTGELFF
>once|TRBJ2-1|TRBV30|NA
TGTGCCTGGAGTGTAAGGCACTCCTACAATGAGCAGTTCTTC
CAWSVRHSYNEQFF
>NA|TRBJ2-3|TRBV5-5|NA
TGTGCCAGCAGCCCTGGCGTGGTTCGGGGGGATACGCAGTATTTT
CASSPGVVRGDTQYF
>NA|TRBJ2-3|TRBV13|TRBD2
TGTGCCAGCAGCATTATACTAGCGGCAGATGTAAGAGATACGCAGTATTTT
CASSIILAADVRDTQYF
>NA|TRBJ2-1|TRBV2|TRBD1
TGTGCCAGCAGTCCGGGGACAGGGGCCGTCTACAATGAGCAGTTCTTC
CASSPGTGAVYNEQFF
>many|TRBJ2-3|TRBV10-3|TRBD1
TGTGCCATCAGTGAGTCAGACAGGGCCCCAGATACGCAGTATTTT
CAISESDRAPDTQYF
>few|TRBJ2-5|TRBV5-1|NA
TGCGCCAGCAGCTTGTCAGGGTCGCGAGAGACCCAGTACTTC
CASSLSGSRETQYF
>once|TRBJ1-1|TRBV11-2|TRBD1
TGTGCCAGCAGCTCGGGGGGACAGCGGAACACTGAAGCTTTCTTT
CASSSGGQRNTEAFF
>NA|TRBJ1-5|TRBV5-1|TRBD1
TGCGCCAGCAGCAAGACAGGGGTGGGTCAGCCCCAGCATTTT
CASSKTGVGQPQHF
>few|TRBJ2-1|TRBV7-9|TRBD1
TGTGCCAGCAGCGTGCAGGGGGCAAATAATGAGCAGTTCTTC
CASSVQGANNEQFF
>NA|TRBJ1-2|TRBV7-2|NA
TGTGCCAGCAGCTCGGATGGACCATCTAACTATGGCTACACCTTC
CASSSDGPSNYGYTF
>NA|TRBJ1-5|TRBV4-2|NA
TGTGCCAGCAGCCAAGATCTAACCCAGCCCCAGCATTTT
CASSQDLTQPQHF
>many|TRBJ1-2|TRBV5-4|TRBD1
TGTGCCAGCAGCTTCGGGGGACAGGGGCCGGGCTATGGCTACACCTTC
CASSFGGQGPGYGYTF
>few|TRBJ1-5|TRBV27|NA
TGTGCCAGCAGTCCATCGGGCAATCAGCCCCAGCATTTT
CASSPSGNQPQHF
>many|TRBJ2-5|TRBV21-1|NA
TGTGCCAGCAGCACGGGAGTGACGGAGACCCAGTACTTC
CASSTGVTETQYF